This T cell receptor (beta chain) stems from a study of blood T cell repertoires in COVID-19. The wider study: PBMCs, B-cell-depleted T cells, or T cells were the source of the cDNA or gDNA that made up the material.

Trimming removed 6 bases at V and 5 bases at J, with 8 bases between. This CDR3 has 13 residues. Germline loops: CDR1 MNHEY, CDR2 SVGAGI. Data came from immunoSEQ multiplex PCR; TCRdb stores just in-frame clones and leaves some out. The profile shows about 210,000 clones, around 83% of them singletons. Sequencing was carried out using peripheral blood. The chain has TRBV6-5 and TRBJ1-6; no definite D call. The sequence was obtained from a man in his fifties or sixties with active or convalescent COVID-19. CDR3 nucleotides: TGTGCCAGCAGATCCGTCGATAATTCACCCCTCCACTTT. This encodes CASRSVDNSPLHF.